These 26 T cell receptor beta chains came from one sample sequenced in a study of regulatory T cells in long-lasting Graves disease. Noted time point: persistent/refractory GD, antithyroid drugs over 5 years with positive TRAb. The TCR library was made from RNA extracted from PBMCs. TCR beta libraries were built with iRepertoire HTBI primers and Arm-PCR of CDR3 regions. In TCRdb, the multiplex PCR reads were re-called with MiXCR into one record per CDR3 protein. The sample holds about 300,000 distinct CDR3 sequences, roughly a fifth seen once. This specimen was peripheral blood mononuclear cells (PBMCs), taken when the disease was refractory, from a patient treated with antithyroid drugs. These receptors originate from a female donor with Graves disease.

V and J are TRBV6-9 and TRBJ2-1; D might be TRBD2 (7 bases). The V gene's germline CDR1 is MNHGY and CDR2 SVAAGI. The CDR3 spans 14 residues. Trimming removed 3 bases at V and 9 bases at J, with 15 bases between. CDR3 nucleotide sequence: TGTGCCAGCAGTTACGGGACACCGGGGGGTGAGCAGTTCTTC. Protein: CASSYGTPGGEQFF.

This clonotype was counted once. A much larger clone differs from this one at a single base, so this may be a read error. This chain uses TRBV30 with TRBJ2-5, with 10 nucleotides matching TRBD2. The CDR3 length is 16 residues. In germline, CDR1 is GTSNPN, CDR2 SVGIG (reference sequence). The CDR3, as DNA: TGTGCCTGGAGTCCCAAACTAGCGGGATTTATGGAGACCCGGTACTTC. This gives the protein CAWSPKLAGFMETRYF.

This clonotype has just a few counts. The rearrangement uses TRBV27 and TRBJ2-2; TRBD2 matches 14 bases. The CDR3 spans 19 residues. Germline-derived CDR1 and CDR2 are MNHEY and SMNVEV (reference sequence). Germline trimming cut 6 bases from V and 6 bases from J; bases unmatched to any gene: 15. The CDR3 loop reads CASRLRDSPTSGRAGELFF. DNA for the CDR3: TGTGCCAGCAGACTCCGGGATTCCCCGACTAGCGGGAGGGCCGGGGAGCTGTTTTTT.

The chain employs TRBV29-1 and TRBJ2-7; TRBD2 is a possible D gene (5 bases). In germline, CDR1 is SQVTM, CDR2 ANQGSEA. The CDR3 sequence is 13 residues long. With 4 bases removed from V and 1 base from J, the gap between germline ends came to 11 bases. CDR3 amino acids: CSVALRGSYEQYF. The CDR3 bases are TGCAGCGTTGCGCTCCGGGGTTCCTACGAGCAGTACTTC.

This clonotype was picked up many times. The V gene is TRBV6-5, the J gene TRBJ1-5; D is unclear. The CDR3 length is 13 residues. Per the germline V gene, CDR1 is MNHEY and CDR2 is SVGAGI. V was shortened by 3 bases and J by 4 bases, with 7 bases between the two germline ends. The CDR3 sequence: CASSYMVNQPQHF. The CDR3 nucleotides read TGTGCCAGCAGTTATATGGTGAATCAGCCCCAGCATTTT.

This rearrangement joins TRBV14 to TRBJ1-2, with 9 bases that match TRBD1. The length of the CDR3 is 13 residues. The germline CDR1 and CDR2 sequences are SGHDN and FVKESK. The trim removed 5 bases at V and 5 bases at J, leaving 3 bases unmatched. Written as DNA, the CDR3 is TGTGCCAGCAGCACCGGGACAGGGTATGGCTACACCTTC. Translation gives CASSTGTGYGYTF.

The chain combines TRBV7-2 with TRBJ2-7; 7 positions agree with TRBD1. The V gene's germline CDR1 is SGHTA and CDR2 FQGNSA. This CDR3 is built from 14 residues. V gave up 4 bases and J gave up 3 bases; unmatched junction bases: 6. CDR3 nucleotide sequence: TGTGCCAGCAGCTGGGCAGGGGGTCGCTACGAGCAGTACTTC. This encodes CASSWAGGRYEQYF.

This clonotype is a singleton in its sample. This rearrangement joins TRBV7-6 to TRBJ2-7; TRBD2 matches at 11 bases. CDR3 size: 24 residues. Per the germline V gene, CDR1 is SGHVS and CDR2 is FNYEAQ. Trimming at V came to 1 base and at J to 2 bases, leaving 28 bases not matched to a gene. The CDR3 reads CASSLERLEGTSSGRAEGTYEQYF. In DNA, the CDR3 is TGTGCCAGCAGCTTAGAGCGGCTAGAGGGTACCAGTAGCGGGAGGGCCGAGGGCACCTACGAGCAGTACTTC.

Concerning this clonotype: A much larger clone lies a single base off, so this may be a read error. The chain links TRBV28 to TRBJ1-2; TRBD1 agrees at 8 bases. Germline CDR1 and CDR2: MDHEN and SYDVKM. CDR3 length equals 16 residues. The ends lost 3 bases at V and 4 bases at J; junction bases unmatched: 10. The CDR3 loop is CASSFIPGTGGYGYTF. For the CDR3, the DNA is TGTGCCAGCAGTTTTATCCCCGGGACAGGTGGCTATGGCTACACCTTC.

This clonotype has just a few counts. The genes are TRBV20-1 and TRBJ2-4, with unresolved D. The CDR3 has 15 amino acids. V lost 0 bases to trimming and J lost 5 bases, with 14 bases between them. CDR1 and CDR2 from the germline V gene are DFQATT and SNEGSKA (reference sequence). CDR3: CSARDLSMGENIQYF. Written as DNA, the CDR3 is TGCAGTGCTAGAGATTTGAGTATGGGCGAAAACATTCAGTACTTC.

The chain couples TRBV7-2 to TRBJ2-1; 14 bases match TRBD2. CDR1 and CDR2 (germline): SGHTA, FQGNSA. Unmatched junction bases numbered 8, after V lost 5 bases and J lost 8 bases. The CDR3 sequence is 16 residues long. This chain's CDR3 is CASSSEGTSGSYEQFF. The CDR3 DNA reads TGTGCCAGCAGCAGCGAAGGGACTAGCGGGAGCTATGAGCAGTTCTTC.

The chain carries TRBV6-2 or TRBV6-3 and TRBJ2-1, with D tentatively TRBD1 or TRBD2 (5 bases each). V was clipped by 0 bases and J by 8 bases, with 20 bases between them. From germline, CDR1 is MNHEY and CDR2 SVGEGT. The CDR3 has 17 residues. CDR3 DNA: TGTGCCAGCAGTTACTCGATCCGGGACGCCGCTGTTGATGAGCAGTTCTTC. The encoded protein is CASSYSIRDAAVDEQFF.

V gene TRBV11-1 combines with J gene TRBJ2-7, with a weak D call TRBD2 (5 bases). The CDR3 contains 14 residues. V was shortened by 1 base and J by 5 bases, with 12 bases between the two germline ends. The germline V gene encodes CDR1 SGHAT and CDR2 FQDESV (reference sequence). This CDR3 reads CASSLDGMRHEQYF. The CDR3 DNA is TGTGCCAGCAGCTTAGACGGGATGCGGCACGAGCAGTACTTC.

The gene calls are TRBV6-2 or TRBV6-3 and TRBJ1-5; the match to TRBD1 covers 8 bases. The CDR3 covers 16 residues. The germline gives CDR1 MNHEY, CDR2 SVGEGT. J gave up 5 bases and V 5 bases, and 11 bases lay outside the gene matches. CDR3 nucleotides: TGTGCCAGCAGTCCCCGGGACAGGATCCCCGATCAGCCCCAGCATTTT. Residues: CASSPRDRIPDQPQHF.

Many counts were recorded for this clonotype. V gene TRBV28 combines with J gene TRBJ2-7; perhaps TRBD2 as D (5 bases). Between the trimmed V and J ends, which lost 6 bases and 3 bases, there was a span of 15 bases. The CDR3 has 14 residues. Germline assignment: CDR1 MDHEN and CDR2 SYDVKM. CDR3 in amino acids: CASSLPTRDYEQYF. CDR3 DNA: TGTGCCAGCAGCCTCCCCACTAGGGACTACGAGCAGTACTTC. The whole variable domain, remainder taken from reference TRBV28 and TRBJ2-7, is DVKVTQSSRYLVKRTGEKVFLECVQDMDHENMFWYRQDPGLGLRLIYFSYDVKMKEKGDIPEGYSVSREKKERFSLILESASTNQTSMYLCASSLPTRDYEQYFGPGTRLTVT.

This clonotype has at least ten counts. The chain joins TRBV6-2 or TRBV6-3 to TRBJ1-5; perhaps TRBD1 as D (5 bases). V was shortened by 2 bases and J by 0 bases, with 8 bases between the two germline ends. Germline V gene sequence: CDR1 MNHEY, CDR2 SVGEGT. This CDR3 contains 15 residues. The CDR3 sequence is CASSYVGRSNQPQHF. The CDR3, as DNA: TGTGCCAGCAGTTACGTGGGACGTAGCAATCAGCCCCAGCATTTT.

In this sample, this clonotype turned up a few times. CDR3 sequence reads: CAWSPPGVAGVREQYF. The CDR3 coding sequence is TGTGCCTGGAGTCCCCCGGGTGTAGCGGGAGTCCGCGAGCAGTACTTC. The chain links TRBV30 to TRBJ2-7, with TRBD2 matching 9 bases. The CDR3 is made up of 16 amino acids. V dropped 2 bases and J dropped 6; count of bases not matched to a gene: 14. Germline CDR1 GTSNPN, CDR2 SVGIG (reference sequence).

Remarks on this clonotype: A much larger clone lies a single base off, so this may be a read error. The final CDR3 position lacks the conserved phenylalanine or tryptophan, pointing to a likely read error. The J gene is TRBJ2-5, the V gene TRBV7-9; D not resolved. Germline V gives CDR1 SEHNR, CDR2 FQNEAQ (reference sequence). CDR3 size: 17 residues. Trimming shortened V by 5 bases and J by 2 bases, and 21 bases separated the two germline ends. CDR3 nucleotides: TGTGCCAGCAGCCCTACCCTCACGGCCCAGTGGCAAGAGACCCAGTACTCC. This encodes CASSPTLTAQWQETQYS.

This clonotype has a count of ten or more. The J gene is TRBJ1-4, the V gene TRBV5-1; weak D call: TRBD1 (5 bases). Trimming left V 2 bases short and J 0 bases short, with 14 bases between. The CDR3 runs to 17 residues. CDR1 and CDR2 from the germline V gene are SGHRS and YFSETQ. DNA of the CDR3: TGCGCCAGCAGCTTAACGACAGCGTCACCAACTAATGAAAAACTGTTTTTT. Protein: CASSLTTASPTNEKLFF.

There are many counts of this clonotype. The chain recombines TRBV28 with TRBJ2-4, with D possibly matching TRBD1 (6 bases). Per the germline V gene, CDR1 is MDHEN and CDR2 is SYDVKM. The ends were cut back, 7 bases at V and 8 bases at J, with 30 bases in the middle. The CDR3 sequence is 18 residues long. As DNA, the CDR3 is TGTGCCAGCAAGTCGGGAAAGCGAAACAGGGCAAGTGAGGACATTCAGTACTTC. Amino acid sequence: CASKSGKRNRASEDIQYF.

The CDR3 here is CASSKPRAPTEAFF. CDR3 DNA sequence: TGTGCCAGCAGCAAACCCCGGGCCCCCACTGAAGCTTTCTTT. The rearrangement links TRBV5-6 to TRBJ1-1; D call uncertain. Germline lookup yields CDR1 SGHDT and CDR2 YYEEEE. V dropped 4 bases and J dropped 4 bases, with 14 bases sitting between them. The CDR3 has 14 amino acids.

This clonotype was found many times. The rearrangement joins TRBV2 to TRBJ2-5; 10 bases align to TRBD2. Germline CDR1 is SNHLY and CDR2 is FYNNEI. Trimming at V came to 7 bases and at J to 1 base, leaving 3 bases not matched to a gene. The CDR3 is 14 residues long. The CDR3 region has the DNA TGTGCCAGCAAGGGACTAGCGTCCCAAGAGACCCAGTACTTC. Translating gives CASKGLASQETQYF.

Ten or more counts support this clonotype. V usage is TRBV24-1 and J usage is TRBJ2-2, with unresolved D. This CDR3 has 16 residues. V dropped 0 bases and J dropped 5 bases, with 12 bases sitting between them. From germline, CDR1 is KGHDR and CDR2 SFDVKD. CDR3 coding DNA: TGTGCCACCAGTGATTTGAATCAGAGTGGAACCGGGGAGCTGTTTTTT. Its translation is CATSDLNQSGTGELFF.

The V call is TRBV7-2, the J call TRBJ2-2, with 7 positions matching TRBD1. V shed 6 bases, J shed 1 base, and the junction held 5 bases outside the gene matches. The CDR3 loop spans 15 amino acids. Germline V CDR1 and CDR2: SGHTA, FQGNSA. CDR3 sequence (DNA): TGTGCCAGCAGTAAGGGACAGATGAACACCGGGGAGCTGTTTTTT. Protein sequence: CASSKGQMNTGELFF.

This clonotype has a single count. This chain uses TRBV30 with TRBJ2-1; TRBD2 matches 10 bases. In germline, CDR1 is GTSNPN, CDR2 SVGIG (reference sequence). The CDR3 is made up of 14 amino acids. V lost 2 bases, J lost 6 bases, and 4 bases stayed unmatched. The CDR3: CAWSSSGSVNEQFF. DNA of the CDR3: TGTGCCTGGAGTTCTAGCGGGAGTGTCAATGAGCAGTTCTTC.

This chain joins TRBV20-1 and TRBJ2-7, with D possibly TRBD2 on 6 matching bases. Trimming removed 1 base at V and 3 bases at J, with 16 bases between. CDR1 and CDR2 from the germline V gene are DFQATT and SNEGSKA (reference sequence). The CDR3 has 15 amino acids. The CDR3 region has the DNA TGCAGTGCTAGAGGATTGGTAGCGGCCAACTACGAGCAGTACTTC. Translating gives CSARGLVAANYEQYF.